This T cell receptor (beta chain) came from a study of breast tumors, draining lymph nodes, adjacent tissues. Study conclusions and caveats: Tumor TCR diversity was below lymph nodes but above nontumor tissue. Luminal-like breast cancer showed significantly higher tumor–nontumor repertoire similarity than basal-like. That most tumor T cells come from lymph nodes remained unproven. Data fit most tumor T cells coming from lymph node, expanding in tumor.

TCRdb reanalysed the multiplex PCR reads using MiXCR and keeps one entry per CDR3 protein. The repertoire holds 20,000 to 30,000 distinct CDR3 sequences, with around 68% as singletons. With V trimmed by 6 bases and J by 1 base, 3 bases remained unmatched. CDR1 and CDR2 (germline): SNHLY, FYNNEI. This CDR3 has 15 residues. This clonotype was counted between two and nine times. No antigen is known for it. This TCR came from a female donor with breast cancer. Some clones in this sample may be carry-over from other donors' samples. V usage is TRBV2 and J usage is TRBJ2-2; TRBD1 agrees at 9 bases. The sequencing sample was made of tumor-adjacent breast tissue. The CDR3 here is CASRWDRENTGELFF. The CDR3 nucleotides are TGTGCCAGCAGATGGGACAGGGAGAACACCGGGGAGCTGTTTTTT.